A selection of T cell receptor beta chains follows, all from one sample in a study of shared clonotypes between healthy human individuals. The protocol was immunoSEQ multiplex PCR, while the TCRdb copy is restricted to in-frame clones and leaves out a portion. The sample carries about 2.4 million clones, around 94% recorded once. The sample was naive CD4+ T cells sorted from blood. The receptor set was obtained from a man between 18 and 35 years old in good health. The CDR3 runs from the conserved cysteine through the conserved F or W. A D gene is named only where the DNA matches it firmly. Size tells how often a clone was seen (once, few, many) or the class of an expanded clone, and some rows leave it out.

d_call clone_size j_call v_call cdr3_aa cdr3_nt
- - TRBJ2-7 TRBV9 CASSVGRGQSYSYEQYF TGTGCCAGCAGCGTAGGTCGAGGACAGTCGTACTCCTACGAGCAGTACTTC
- - TRBJ2-5 TRBV30 CAWSDVRGIRETQYF TGTGCCTGGAGTGACGTACGGGGAATCCGAGAGACCCAGTACTTC
- - TRBJ2-3 TRBV18 CASSPPSSPDTQYF TGTGCCAGCTCACCACCGTCTAGCCCAGATACGCAGTATTTT
- - TRBJ2-2 TRBV10-3 CAIKSASANTGELFF TGTGCCATCAAATCAGCCAGCGCGAACACCGGGGAGCTGTTTTTT
- - TRBJ2-1 TRBV6-1 CASSLHAAEQFF TGTGCCAGCAGCCTCCACGCGGCAGAGCAGTTCTTC
- - TRBJ2-3 TRBV4-1 CASSQDRRLNQYF TGCGCCAGCAGCCAAGATAGGCGCCTCAATCAGTATTTT
- - TRBJ1-6 TRBV7-2 CASSLKRGEYNSPLHF TGTGCCAGCAGCTTAAAGAGGGGGGAATATAATTCACCCCTCCACTTT
- - TRBJ1-2 TRBV7-3 CASSMGGSGNYGYTF TGTGCCAGCAGCATGGGAGGGTCCGGAAACTATGGCTACACCTTC
TRBD1 once TRBJ2-5 TRBV6-5 CASSSTGGWVQETQYF TGTGCCAGCAGTTCAACAGGGGGCTGGGTCCAAGAGACCCAGTACTTC
TRBD2 once TRBJ2-2 TRBV25-1 CASSVRGANTGELFF TGTGCCAGCAGTGTGCGGGGGGCGAACACCGGGGAGCTGTTTTTT
TRBD2 - TRBJ2-5 TRBV5-1 CASSLGLAAGVVETQYF TGCGCCAGCAGCTTAGGACTAGCAGCTGGTGTAGTGGAGACCCAGTACTTC
TRBD2 once TRBJ2-7 TRBV29-1 CSVEDLASGSYEQYF TGCAGCGTTGAAGACCTGGCTAGCGGCTCCTACGAGCAGTACTTC
- once TRBJ2-1 TRBV20-1 CSVGSYNEQFF TGCAGTGTTGGTTCGTACAATGAGCAGTTCTTC
- - TRBJ1-5 TRBV10-2 CASSEVPGAAAQPQHF TGCGCCAGCAGTGAAGTCCCGGGGGCAGCGGCTCAGCCCCAGCATTTT
- - TRBJ1-4 TRBV28 CASSLRQATNEKLFF TGTGCCAGCAGTTTAAGACAGGCAACTAATGAAAAACTGTTTTTT
- - TRBJ2-2 TRBV7-9 CASSPLSGELFF TGTGCCAGCAGCCCCCTTTCCGGGGAGCTGTTTTTT
- - TRBJ1-5 TRBV10-1 CASSEAGSNQPQHF TGCGCCAGCAGTGAGGCCGGAAGCAATCAGCCCCAGCATTTT
TRBD2 - TRBJ2-5 TRBV2 CASSFGLAGDQETQYF TGTGCCAGCAGTTTTGGACTAGCGGGGGATCAAGAGACCCAGTACTTC
- - TRBJ2-1 TRBV6-1 CAIQTSRGYNEQFF TGTGCCATCCAGACCTCCCGAGGCTACAATGAGCAGTTCTTC
- - TRBJ2-6 TRBV2 CASSDLAEQRVLTF TGTGCCAGCAGTGATCTGGCGGAGCAAAGAGTCCTGACTTTC
- - TRBJ2-2 TRBV10-3 CAISELRGNTGELFF TGTGCCATCAGTGAGCTCCGGGGGAACACCGGGGAGCTGTTTTTT
TRBD1 - TRBJ2-7 TRBV19 CASSIGQGSPYEQYF TGTGCCAGTAGTATCGGACAGGGGAGCCCCTACGAGCAGTACTTC
TRBD1 - TRBJ1-6 TRBV18 CASSPSGTDSPLHF TGTGCCAGCTCACCGTCCGGGACAGATTCACCCCTCCACTTT
- - TRBJ2-3 TRBV6-1 CASTSLGDTQYF TGTGCCAGCACCAGCCTGGGAGATACGCAGTATTTT
- - TRBJ2-5 TRBV4-1 CASSLGGIGETQYF TGCGCCAGCAGCCTTGGCGGGATCGGAGAGACCCAGTACTTC
- once TRBJ2-3 TRBV27 CASSLGRVQYF TGTGCCAGCAGTTTGGGAAGGGTGCAGTATTTT
- - TRBJ2-7 TRBV25-1 CASGWHSYEQYF TGTGCCAGCGGGTGGCATTCCTACGAGCAGTACTTC
TRBD1 - TRBJ1-2 TRBV9 CASSRQGGNYGYTF TGTGCCAGCAGCCGACAGGGCGGTAACTATGGCTACACCTTC
- - TRBJ1-5 TRBV19 CAGSTPDRRGNQPQHF TGTGCCGGTAGTACCCCGGACAGACGGGGCAATCAGCCCCAGCATTTT